This record looks at one T cell receptor beta chain sequence and its context. This clone appeared once. It lacks a known antigen. Base qualities are not provided; no much larger clone lies one nucleotide away. According to the germline V gene (reference sequence), CDR1 reads SGHNT and CDR2 reads YYREEE. From its cysteine to its phenylalanine, the CDR3 spans 13 amino acids. Only the CDR3 portion is preserved as DNA: 39 bases, with reading frame beginning at the first base. Trimming removed 0 bases from V and 2 bases from J, leaving 6 bases between the germline ends. Patients with a history of autoimmune disease or receiving systemic immunosuppression were excluded from the trial. Peripheral blood for TCR sequencing was collected from all dose cohorts at baseline, on cycle 4 day 1, and on cycle 7 day 1. Samples were obtained from an open-label, multicenter, first-in-human phase I dose-escalation trial of ivuxolimab. The trial enrolled adults with locally advanced or metastatic head and neck squamous cell, hepatocellular, melanoma or renal cell carcinoma. Before TCR sequencing, CD4+ T cells and CD8+ T cells from peripheral blood were sorted into separate populations.

This sample is drawn from a study of OX40 agonist ivuxolimab in advanced cancers. A note on the overall study: Ivuxolimab was a fully human IgG2 agonistic monoclonal antibody targeting the costimulatory receptor OX40 (CD134). The point of sequencing TCRbeta in the periphery was to test whether ivuxolimab changed TCR sequence diversity and drove clonal T-cell expansion. In the dose-escalation cohort, around 80% of patients were male, and the mean age was 60 years with a range of roughly 20 to 79. Intravenous ivuxolimab was administered to patients every 2 weeks at six dose levels: 0.01, 0.1, 0.3, 1.5, 3 and 10 mg/kg. Patients were allowed to have had prior anti-PD-1, anti-PD-L1 or anti-CTLA-4 therapy, and around 41% of the dose-escalation patients had previously received checkpoint inhibitors. Of the approximately 54 dose-escalation patients, hepatocellular carcinoma was present in approximately 20, melanoma in roughly 15, renal cell carcinoma in 9 and head and neck cancer in 9. The paper reports the monotherapy dose-escalation portion (N ≈ 50 patients) of the phase I ivuxolimab trial. Partial responses were achieved by three dose-escalation patients, of whom one had hepatocellular carcinoma and two had cutaneous melanoma.

Genomic DNA was extracted from sorted cells for sequencing of the TCRbeta CDR3 region. The immunoSEQ Assay was used to sequence the TCRbeta CDR3 regions. Imported from immuneACCESS, the table was reduced by TCRdb to in-frame sequences with V and J called. These copies leave out some clones; in studies compared against another copy, an unresolved V gene accounts for under half, and the cause of the remainder is not known. The sample table holds approximately 40,000 clones, of which 83% were seen once. The ten largest clones represent under 25% of the sample. The paper's findings and limits, for the study overall: At doses of 0.1 to 3.0 mg/kg, clonal expansion of both CD4+ and CD8+ T cells in blood was seen between baseline and week 6. In the 0.1-3.0 mg/kg groups, partial responders had among the lowest normalized peripheral clonal expansion, particularly in CD8+ T cells. Antigen specificity was not determined for the clonally expanded peripheral T cells. Low levels of normalized T-cell clonal expansion were also seen in some patients who did not respond. After ivuxolimab, CD8+ T cells had more expanded clones than CD4+ T cells on average.

The TCR sequence derives from an adult with an advanced solid tumor such as melanoma, head and neck, liver or kidney cancer. Sample: CD4+ or CD8+ T cells sorted from blood, taken in a trial of the OX40 agonist ivuxolimab. Recombination joined TRBV5-4 with TRBJ2-7; the D gene is unclear. The DNA sequence reads TGTGCCAGCAGCTTGGGGAGTACCTACGAGCAGTACTTC. Its coded protein is CASSLGSTYEQYF.